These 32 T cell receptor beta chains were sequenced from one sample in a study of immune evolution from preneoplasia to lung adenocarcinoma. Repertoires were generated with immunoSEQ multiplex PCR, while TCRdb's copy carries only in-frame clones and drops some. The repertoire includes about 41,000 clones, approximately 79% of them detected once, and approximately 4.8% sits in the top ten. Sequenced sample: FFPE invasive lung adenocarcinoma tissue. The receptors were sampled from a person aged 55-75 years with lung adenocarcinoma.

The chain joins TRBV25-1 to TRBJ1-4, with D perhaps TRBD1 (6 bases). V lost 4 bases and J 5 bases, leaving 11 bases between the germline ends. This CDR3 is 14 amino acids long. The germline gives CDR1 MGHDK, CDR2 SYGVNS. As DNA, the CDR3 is TGTGCCAGCAGTGCCTCCGGGACAAATGAAAAACTGTTTTTT. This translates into CASSASGTNEKLFF.

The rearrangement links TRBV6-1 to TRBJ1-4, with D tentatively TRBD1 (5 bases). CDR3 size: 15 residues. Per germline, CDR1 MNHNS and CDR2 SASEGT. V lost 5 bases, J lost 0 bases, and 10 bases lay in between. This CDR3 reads CASSLTASTNEKLFF. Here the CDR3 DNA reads TGTGCCAGCAGTTTGACAGCCTCAACTAATGAAAAACTGTTTTTT.

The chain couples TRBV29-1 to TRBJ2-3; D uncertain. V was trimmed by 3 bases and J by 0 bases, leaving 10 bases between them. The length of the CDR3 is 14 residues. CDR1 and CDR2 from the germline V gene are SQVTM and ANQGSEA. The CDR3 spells CSVETTPSTDTQYF. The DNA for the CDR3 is TGCAGCGTTGAGACGACACCGAGCACAGATACGCAGTATTTT.

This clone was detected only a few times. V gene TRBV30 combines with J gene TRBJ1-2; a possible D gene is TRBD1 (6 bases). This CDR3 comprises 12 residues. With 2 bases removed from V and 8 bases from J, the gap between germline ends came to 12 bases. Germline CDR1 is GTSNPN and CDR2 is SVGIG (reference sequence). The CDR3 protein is CAWSLGARGYTF. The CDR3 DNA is TGTGCCTGGAGTTTGGGGGCGCGAGGCTACACCTTC. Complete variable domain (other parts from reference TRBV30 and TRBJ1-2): SQTIHQWPATLVQPVGSPLSLECTVEGTSNPNLYWYRQAAGRGLQLLFYSVGIGQISSEVPQNLSASRPQDRQFILSSKKLLLSDSGFYLCAWSLGARGYTFGSGTRLTVV.

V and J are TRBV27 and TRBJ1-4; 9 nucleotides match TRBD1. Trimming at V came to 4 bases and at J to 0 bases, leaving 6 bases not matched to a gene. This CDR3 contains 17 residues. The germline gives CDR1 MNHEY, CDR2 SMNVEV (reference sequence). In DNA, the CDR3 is TGTGCCAGCAGTTCCCCGGGACAGGGAGCAACTAATGAAAAACTGTTTTTT. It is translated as CASSSPGQGATNEKLFF.

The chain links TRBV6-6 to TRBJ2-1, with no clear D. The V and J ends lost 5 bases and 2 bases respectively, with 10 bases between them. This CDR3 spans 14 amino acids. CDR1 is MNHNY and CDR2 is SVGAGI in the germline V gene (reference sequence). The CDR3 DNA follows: TGTGCCAGCAGTCCGAGCCGGACCTACAATGAGCAGTTCTTC. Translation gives CASSPSRTYNEQFF.

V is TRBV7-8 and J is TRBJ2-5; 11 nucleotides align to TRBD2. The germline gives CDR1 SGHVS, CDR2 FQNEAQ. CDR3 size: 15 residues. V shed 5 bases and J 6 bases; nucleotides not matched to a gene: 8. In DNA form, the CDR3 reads TGTGCCAGCAGCCCGGTAGCGGGAGGGCCGAAGACCCAGTACTTC. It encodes CASSPVAGGPKTQYF.

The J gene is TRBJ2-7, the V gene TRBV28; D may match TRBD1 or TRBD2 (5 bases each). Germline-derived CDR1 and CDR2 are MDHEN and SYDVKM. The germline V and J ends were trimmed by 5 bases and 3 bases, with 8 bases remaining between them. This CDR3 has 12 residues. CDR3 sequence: CASSRDGYEQYF. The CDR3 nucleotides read TGTGCCAGCAGTCGGGACGGCTACGAGCAGTACTTC.

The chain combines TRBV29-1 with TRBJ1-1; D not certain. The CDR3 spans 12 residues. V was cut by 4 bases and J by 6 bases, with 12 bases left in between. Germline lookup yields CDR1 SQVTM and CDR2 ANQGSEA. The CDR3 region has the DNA TGCAGCGTTGCGCTCGCGGCCTCTGAAGCTTTCTTT. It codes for CSVALAASEAFF.

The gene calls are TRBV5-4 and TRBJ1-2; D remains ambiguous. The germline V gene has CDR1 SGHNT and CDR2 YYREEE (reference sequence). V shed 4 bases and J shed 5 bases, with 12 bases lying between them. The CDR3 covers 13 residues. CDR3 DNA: TGTGCCAGCAGCCCGGATCTGGGGTATGGCTACACCTTC. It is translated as CASSPDLGYGYTF.

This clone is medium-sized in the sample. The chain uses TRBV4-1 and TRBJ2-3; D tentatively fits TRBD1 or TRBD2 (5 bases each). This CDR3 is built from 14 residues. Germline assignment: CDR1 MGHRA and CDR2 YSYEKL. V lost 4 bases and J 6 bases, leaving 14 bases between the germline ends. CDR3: CASSPSAGTDTQYF. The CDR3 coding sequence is TGCGCCAGCAGCCCTTCTGCAGGGACGGATACGCAGTATTTT.

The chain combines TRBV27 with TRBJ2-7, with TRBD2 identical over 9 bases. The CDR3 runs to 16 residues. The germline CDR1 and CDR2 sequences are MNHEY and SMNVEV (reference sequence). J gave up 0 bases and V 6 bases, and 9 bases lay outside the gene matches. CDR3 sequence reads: CASRRPGTSSSYEQYF. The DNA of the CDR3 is TGTGCCAGCAGACGCCCCGGGACTAGCAGCTCCTACGAGCAGTACTTC.

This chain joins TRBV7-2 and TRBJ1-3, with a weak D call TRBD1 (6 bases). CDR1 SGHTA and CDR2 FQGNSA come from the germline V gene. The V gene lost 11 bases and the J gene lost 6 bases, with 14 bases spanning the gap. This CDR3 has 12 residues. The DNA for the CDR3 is TGTGCCTGGGGGCAGGGCTTAAACACCATATATTTT. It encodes CAWGQGLNTIYF.

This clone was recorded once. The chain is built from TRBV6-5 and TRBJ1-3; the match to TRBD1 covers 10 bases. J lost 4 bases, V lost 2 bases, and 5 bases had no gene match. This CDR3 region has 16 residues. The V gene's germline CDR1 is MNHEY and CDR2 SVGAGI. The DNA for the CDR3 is TGTGCCAGCAGTTACCGGGACAGGGGAAGGGGAAACACCATATATTTT. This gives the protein CASSYRDRGRGNTIYF.

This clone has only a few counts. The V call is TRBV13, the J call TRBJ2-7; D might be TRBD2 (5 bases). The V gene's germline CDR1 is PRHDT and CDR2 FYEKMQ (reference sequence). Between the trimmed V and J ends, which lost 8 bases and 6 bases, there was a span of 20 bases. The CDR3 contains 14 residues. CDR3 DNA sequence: TGTGCCAGCCGAATTGGAGGACTTTTGGGCGAGCAGTACTTC. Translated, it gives CASRIGGLLGEQYF.

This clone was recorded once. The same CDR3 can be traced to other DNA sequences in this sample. The CDR3 region is CASSLDRETQYF. CDR3 sequence (DNA): TGTGCCAGCAGCTTAGATCGGGAGACCCAGTACTTC. The rearrangement links TRBV7-2 to TRBJ2-5; D call uncertain. The CDR3 runs 12 residues. Trimming pared 1 base from V and 5 bases from J, leaving 5 bases between. Per the germline V gene, CDR1 is SGHTA and CDR2 is FQGNSA.

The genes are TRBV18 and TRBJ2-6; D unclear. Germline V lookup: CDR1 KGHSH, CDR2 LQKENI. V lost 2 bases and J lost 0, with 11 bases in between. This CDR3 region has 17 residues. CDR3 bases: TGTGCCAGCTCACCAAAAGCCGGCAACTCTGGGGCCAACGTCCTGACTTTC. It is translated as CASSPKAGNSGANVLTF. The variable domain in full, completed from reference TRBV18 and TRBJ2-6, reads NAGVMQNPRHLVRRRGQEARLRCSPMKGHSHVYWYRQLPEEGLKFMVYLQKENIIDESGMPKERFSAEFPKEGPSILRIQQVVRGDSAAYFCASSPKAGNSGANVLTFGAGSRLTVL.

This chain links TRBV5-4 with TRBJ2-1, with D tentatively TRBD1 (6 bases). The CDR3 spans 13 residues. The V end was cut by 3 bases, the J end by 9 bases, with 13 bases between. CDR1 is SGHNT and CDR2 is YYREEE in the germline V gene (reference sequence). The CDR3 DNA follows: TGTGCCAGCAGCTACCCCACAGGGTTTGAGCAGTTCTTC. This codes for CASSYPTGFEQFF.

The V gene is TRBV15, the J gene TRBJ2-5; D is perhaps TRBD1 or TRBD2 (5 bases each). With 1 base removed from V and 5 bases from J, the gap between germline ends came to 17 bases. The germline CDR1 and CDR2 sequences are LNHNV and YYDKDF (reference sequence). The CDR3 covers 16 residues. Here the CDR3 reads CATSRGAITEGETQYF. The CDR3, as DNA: TGTGCCACCAGCAGAGGGGCTATCACCGAGGGGGAGACCCAGTACTTC.

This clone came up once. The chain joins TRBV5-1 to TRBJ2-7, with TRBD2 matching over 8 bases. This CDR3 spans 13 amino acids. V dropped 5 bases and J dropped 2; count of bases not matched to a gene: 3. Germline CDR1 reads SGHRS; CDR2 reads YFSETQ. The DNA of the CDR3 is TGCGCCAGCAGAGCGGGACTAGCCTACGAGCAGTACTTC. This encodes CASRAGLAYEQYF.

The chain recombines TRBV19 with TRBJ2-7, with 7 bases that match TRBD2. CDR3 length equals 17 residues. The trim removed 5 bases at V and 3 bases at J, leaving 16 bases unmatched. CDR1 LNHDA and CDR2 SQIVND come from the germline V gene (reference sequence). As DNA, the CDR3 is TGTGCCAGTAGTCCACGGGGGAGCGACGGGAGGTTCTACGAGCAGTACTTC. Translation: CASSPRGSDGRFYEQYF. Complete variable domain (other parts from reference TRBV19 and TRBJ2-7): DGGITQSPKYLFRKEGQNVTLSCEQNLNHDAMYWYRQDPGQGLRLIYYSQIVNDFQKGDIAEGYSVSREKKESFPLTVTSAQKNPTAFYLCASSPRGSDGRFYEQYFGPGTRLTVT.

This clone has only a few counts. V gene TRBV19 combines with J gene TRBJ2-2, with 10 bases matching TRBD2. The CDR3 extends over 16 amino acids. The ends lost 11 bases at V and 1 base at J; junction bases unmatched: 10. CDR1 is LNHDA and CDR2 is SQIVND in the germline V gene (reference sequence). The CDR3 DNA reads TGTGCCGCTAGCGGGAGTATCGTTTTGAACACCGGGGAGCTGTTTTTT. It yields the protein CAASGSIVLNTGELFF.

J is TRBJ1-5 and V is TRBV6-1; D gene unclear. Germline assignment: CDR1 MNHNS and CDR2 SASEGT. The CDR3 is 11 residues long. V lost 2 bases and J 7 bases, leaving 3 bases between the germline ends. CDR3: CASSESQPQHF. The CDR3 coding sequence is TGTGCCAGCAGTGAAAGCCAGCCCCAGCATTTT.

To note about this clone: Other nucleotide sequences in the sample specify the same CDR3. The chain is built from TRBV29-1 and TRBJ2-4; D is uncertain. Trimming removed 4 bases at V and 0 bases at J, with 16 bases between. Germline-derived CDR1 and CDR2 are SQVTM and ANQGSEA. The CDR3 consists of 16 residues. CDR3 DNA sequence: TGCAGCGTTGCCCCCGGGCCGGATAAAGCCAAAAACATTCAGTACTTC. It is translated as CSVAPGPDKAKNIQYF.

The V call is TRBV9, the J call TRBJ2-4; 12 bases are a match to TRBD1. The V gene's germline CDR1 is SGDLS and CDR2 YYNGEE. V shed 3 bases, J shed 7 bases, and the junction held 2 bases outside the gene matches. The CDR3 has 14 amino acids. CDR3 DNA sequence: TGTGCCAGCAGCGCGGGACAGGGGGCGAACATTCAGTACTTC. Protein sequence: CASSAGQGANIQYF. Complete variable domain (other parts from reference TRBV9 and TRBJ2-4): DSGVTQTPKHLITATGQRVTLRCSPRSGDLSVYWYQQSLDQGLQFLIQYYNGEERAKGNILERFSAQQFPDLHSELNLSSLELGDSALYFCASSAGQGANIQYFGAGTRLSVL.

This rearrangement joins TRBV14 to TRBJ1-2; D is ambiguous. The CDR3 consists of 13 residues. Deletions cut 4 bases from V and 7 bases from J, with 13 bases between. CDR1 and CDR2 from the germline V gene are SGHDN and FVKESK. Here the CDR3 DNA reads TGTGCCAGCAGCCCCACAGATTTCTTTGGCTACACCTTC. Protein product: CASSPTDFFGYTF.

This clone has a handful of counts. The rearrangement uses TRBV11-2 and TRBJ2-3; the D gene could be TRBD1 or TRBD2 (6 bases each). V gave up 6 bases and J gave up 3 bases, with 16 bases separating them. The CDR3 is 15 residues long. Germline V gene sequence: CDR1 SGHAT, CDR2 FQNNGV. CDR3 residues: CASRRAKGGTDTQYF. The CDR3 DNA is TGTGCCAGCAGAAGGGCCAAGGGGGGTACAGATACGCAGTATTTT. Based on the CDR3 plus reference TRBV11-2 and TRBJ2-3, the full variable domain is EAGVAQSPRYKIIEKRQSVAFWCNPISGHATLYWYQQILGQGPKLLIQFQNNGVVDDSQLPKDRFSAERLKGVDSTLKIQPAKLEDSAVYLCASRRAKGGTDTQYFGPGTRLTVL.

The CDR3 region has the DNA TGTGCCAGCACTACCTCGGTGAGCCTATACACCGGGGAGCTGTTTTTT. Translated, it gives CASTTSVSLYTGELFF. The genes are TRBV6-6 and TRBJ2-2; D call uncertain. The germline V gene has CDR1 MNHNY and CDR2 SVGAGI (reference sequence). V lost 7 bases and J lost 3, with 18 bases in between. The CDR3 extends over 16 amino acids.

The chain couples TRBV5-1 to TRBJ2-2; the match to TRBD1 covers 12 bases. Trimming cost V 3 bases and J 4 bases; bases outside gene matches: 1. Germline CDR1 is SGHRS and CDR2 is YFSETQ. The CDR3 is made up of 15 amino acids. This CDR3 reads CASSWGQGATGELFF. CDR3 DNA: TGCGCCAGCAGCTGGGGACAGGGGGCCACCGGGGAGCTGTTTTTT.

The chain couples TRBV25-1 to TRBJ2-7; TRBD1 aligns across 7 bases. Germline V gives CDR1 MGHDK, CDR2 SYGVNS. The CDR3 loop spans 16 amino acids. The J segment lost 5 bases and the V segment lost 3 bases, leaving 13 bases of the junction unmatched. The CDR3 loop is CASSDQTGKFSHEQYF. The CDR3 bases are TGTGCCAGCAGTGACCAGACAGGGAAGTTTTCCCACGAGCAGTACTTC.

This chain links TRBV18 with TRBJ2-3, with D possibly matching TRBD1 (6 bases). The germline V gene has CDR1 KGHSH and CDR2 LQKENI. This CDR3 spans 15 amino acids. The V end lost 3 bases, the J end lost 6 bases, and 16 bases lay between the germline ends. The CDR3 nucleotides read TGTGCCAGCTCACCCTGGACAGCCTCTGGGGATACGCAGTATTTT. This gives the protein CASSPWTASGDTQYF.

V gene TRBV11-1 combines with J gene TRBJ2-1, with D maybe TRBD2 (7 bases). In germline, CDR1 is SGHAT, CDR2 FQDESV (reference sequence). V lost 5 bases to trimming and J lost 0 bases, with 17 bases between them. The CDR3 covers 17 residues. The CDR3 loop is CASSPEGGAGSYNEQFF. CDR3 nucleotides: TGTGCCAGCAGCCCGGAAGGGGGGGCAGGCTCCTACAATGAGCAGTTCTTC.